This record covers a single T cell receptor (beta chain). The data were obtained in a study of ipilimumab plus nivolumab after autologous stem cell transplantation. Assay: immunoSEQ multiplex PCR; the TCRdb copy retains only in-frame clones and omits some. This table holds 20,000 to 25,000 clones, about 86% found once. CDR3 size: 15 residues. Germline values: CDR1 SGHAT, CDR2 FQNNGV. Trimming shortened V by 5 bases and J by 1 base, and 14 bases separated the two germline ends. Sequenced material: PBMCs, taken in a trial of ipilimumab plus nivolumab as post-transplant consolidation. The genes are TRBV11-2 and TRBJ1-1, with D tentatively TRBD1 (5 bases). This TCR was recovered from a male donor with diffuse large B-cell lymphoma. The CDR3: CASSAAPQGNTEAFF. The DNA of the CDR3 is TGTGCCAGCAGCGCGGCGCCTCAGGGGAACACTGAAGCTTTCTTT.